This entry describes one T cell receptor (beta chain). The target of this receptor is not known. Base qualities were left out, and no much larger clone turns up one base away. The trim is 3 bases for V and 6 bases for J, with a gap of 15 bases between the germline ends. The germline V gene (reference sequence) yields GTSNPN for CDR1 and SVGIG for CDR2. The CDR3 goes from the cysteine to the phenylalanine over 13 residues. Solely the CDR3 DNA is kept, with 39 bases framed from the first base. The method was the immunoSEQ multiplex PCR assay. The multiplex PCR relied on a mix of 60 forward primers for TCR Vbeta segments and 13 reverse primers for TCR Jbeta segments. Amplification of the CDR3 region of rearranged TCR beta genes was performed with a multiplex PCR assay on genomic DNA. Amplified TCR beta libraries were sequenced as 87-base-pair reads on the Illumina HiSeq System. On the study's bioinformatics: A later analysis tallied 70 million to 100 million unique TCR beta chains across the 640 or so repertoires, and around 9.9 million of those chains were shared by two or more donors. Raw reads were error-corrected and collapsed into unique sequences with a nearest-neighbor algorithm that merged closely related sequences to remove PCR and sequencing errors. CDR3 sequences were aligned to IMGT reference sequences to assign V, D and J gene segments. Each retained sequence needed at least a six-nucleotide match to both a V gene segment and a J gene segment. Rearrangements were classified as productive when the CDR3 lacked stop codons and remained in frame with V and J, and all other rearrangements were classified as non-productive. Following IMGT convention, CDR3 was defined as the stretch from the second conserved V-encoded cysteine to the conserved J-encoded phenylalanine. In an earlier analysis of approximately 590 of the donors, sequences lacking an unambiguous match to a single V gene segment were excluded. An earlier analysis of 450 to 650 of the donors called V segments functional above 56.7% productive rearrangements and segregating when the between-donor standard deviation exceeded 5%. A statistical classification framework was built to diagnose cytomegalovirus status from the catalog of TCR beta chain sequences. In a later analysis, V and J genes were assigned by comparing TCR nucleotide sequences against IMGT/GENE-DB human TR gene sequences. Using the TCRdist pipeline, a later analysis assigned CDR3 sequences along with most-parsimonious VDJ recombination scenarios. A later analysis defined each TCR beta chain by its CDR3 amino acid sequence plus V-gene family, and excluded reads lacking a unique V-gene family. In a later analysis, 500 to 700 highly shared, low-generation-probability nucleotide sequences were removed to address suspected cross-contamination and a sequencing artifact. In a later analysis, a clonal expansion index for each public chain was calculated from normalized within-repertoire ranks of inferred template counts. Generation probabilities in a later analysis came from a VDJ recombination model fitted to out-of-frame rearrangements, and those results were checked against IGoR. In a later analysis, hypergeometric tests were used to score TCR-TCR, TCR-HLA and TCR-CMV co-occurrence, with a repertoire-size bias correction applied to TCR pairs. In a later analysis, false discovery rates were estimated by permuting HLA or CMV assignments 20 times. In a later analysis, co-occurring TCRs were grouped with DBSCAN, and TCRdist sequence similarity was added when clustering was performed within HLA-allele-positive subsets. Repertoires with fewer than 30,000 or more than 120,000 public chains, plus five repertoires with anomalous nucleotide sharing, were excluded from co-occurrence clustering. TCRdb provides this immuneACCESS table in a form limited to in-frame rearrangements. Some clones are lacking; in checked studies, under half of them reflect an unresolved V gene, and why the rest are absent is not known. V and J calls and clone size are copied from that table; D and trimming were computed from the DNA. Across this sample there are around 140,000 clones, with about 84% seen only once. 5.5% to 7% of the sample rests with the top ten.

In total, roughly 710 healthy bone marrow donors made up the cohort. At the time of sampling, every cohort member was nominally healthy, though immune exposures that went unrecorded were likely present. The donor was CMV seropositive and belonged to the group of about 290 seropositive cohort members. A peripheral blood sample was provided by each donor, and peripheral blood mononuclear cells were used for TCR beta sequencing. The Qiagen DNeasy Blood Extraction Kit was used to extract genomic DNA from the blood cell samples. This record belongs to a study of cytomegalovirus exposure and HLA in healthy donors (dated by TCRdb to about 2017). Regarding the research as a whole: In an earlier analysis of around 540 of the donors, 276 Gb of sequence data and 95 million to 130 million unique TCR beta sequences from 150 million to 200 million T cells were reported. An early release that covered more than 550 HLA-typed donors contained 250 to 350 gigabases of sequencing data and around 80 million unique TCR sequences. Among the roughly 400 genotyped donors, around 81% belonged to the genetic ancestry cluster associated with self-reported Caucasian donors. The study aimed to test whether cataloging public T cell receptors could reveal signatures of past pathogen exposure. The T cell repertoires of 700 or so subjects were profiled by immunosequencing and related to cytomegalovirus serostatus. Besides the first cohort of roughly 700 subjects, a separate validation cohort made up of over a hundred different subjects was used. High-throughput TCR immunosequencing, statistical association of individual TCRs with disease status, and machine learning were combined to predict cytomegalovirus infection status. A later analysis re-examined previously published TCR beta repertoires from just over 650 donors and added high-resolution HLA genotyping to investigate patterns of TCR occurrence. The later analysis used no new phenotypic data to find candidate immune exposures, relying instead on TCR beta sequences and their occurrence across donors. In an earlier analysis of more than 550 of the donors, high-throughput TCR beta sequencing was used to judge whether each TCR beta V gene segment behaved as functional or pseudogenic. Alongside the repertoire data, information on donor age, sex, ethnicity and CMV serostatus was compiled. A later genetic analysis used genome-wide SNP genotypes for about three fifths of the roughly 700 donors, treating that subset as a discovery cohort. All discovery cohort repertoires had been generated using a single sequencing platform. HLA typing included class I and class II loci at four-digit resolution. Typing coverage differed by locus: A, B, C, DRB1 and DQB1 were typed in about 629-640 donors, DQA1 in roughly 510, DPA1 in around 600, and DPB1 in 450 to 480. About five DR-DQ haplotypes were treated as single units for association and clustering because of strong linkage in the cohort. On average, roughly 250,000 unique TCR beta nucleotide sequences were sequenced per donor among several hundred genotyped donors of the cohort, with 15% to 20% of those sequences being non-productive. Study-level results and caveats: Because counts were too low, approximately 15 rarely observed V segments, including chromosome 9 orphons, were excluded from the earlier analysis of several hundred of the donors. A further reported finding was that TCR beta sequences accurately predicted the HLA-A and HLA-B alleles for most subjects in the first cohort. In both the original and validation cohorts, the classifier was reported to diagnose cytomegalovirus status with high specificity and sensitivity. A few of the identified cytomegalovirus-associated TCR beta chains were confirmed in vitro to be specific for cytomegalovirus antigens. A later analysis reported that several top co-occurrence clusters appeared linked to parvovirus B19, influenza, CMV and Epstein-Barr virus. According to a later analysis, TCR association rates differed among HLA loci, with DRB1 alleles showing the most associated TCRs and HLA-C alleles showing the fewest. Linkage disequilibrium might explain the correlated functional status among segregating V segments, but an unknown experimental factor could not be excluded. In a later analysis, HLA-associated TCR beta chains were found to be more clonally expanded and to have lower generation probabilities than equally common non-associated chains. The authors suggested that the approach could potentially be generalized to other disease states and immunological phenotypes. V-gene and J-gene trimming of TCR beta chains was associated with a missense DCLRE1C variant in a later genetic analysis, and the association was replicated in an independent cohort. Most CMV-associated TCR beta chains appeared to be HLA-restricted in a later analysis, and the HLA associations seemed to be driven largely by CMV exposure. Across donors, most TCR sequences were observed very rarely, whereas some public TCRs were present in many individuals. A cluster of highly shared sequence variants was judged likely to be a technical artifact of the sequencing pipeline. Roughly uniform sequencing depth across donors was assumed in presence/absence analyses, although this assumption may not hold. According to a later genetic analysis, donors in an Asian-associated ancestry cluster had fewer N-insertions in productive TCRs than the roughly 670-donor mean. At a false discovery rate of 0.05, a later analysis linked 16,951 TCR beta sequences to specific HLA alleles. The study listed 150 to 200 TCR beta chains as associated with cytomegalovirus. Broadly in line with IMGT annotations, most TCR beta V segments showed up in productive rearrangements about 87% or about 30% of the time in an earlier analysis of approximately 640 of the donors. The cohort was sequenced for TCR beta chains only, and without alpha or paired-chain data the features that could be detected were limited. Some IMGT-functional V segments, including TRBV6-2 and TRBV6-3, could not be distinguished by the 87-base-pair reads and were therefore excluded. Immune exposure information for the cohort was limited to CMV serostatus. Assigning TCR associations to individual alleles was difficult when HLA alleles, especially DR and DQ, strongly co-occurred. Because HLA typing was unavailable for some donors at each locus, only the typed subset was used in association tests.

The rearranged segments are TRBV30 and TRBJ2-7, with TRBD1 perhaps the D gene, on 6 matching bases. This receptor was identified in a woman in her 40s in good health and CMV-seropositive. Sample: PBMCs. The CDR3 reads CAWRQGMRSEQYF. The nucleotides are TGTGCCTGGAGGCAGGGGATGCGGTCCGAGCAGTACTTC.